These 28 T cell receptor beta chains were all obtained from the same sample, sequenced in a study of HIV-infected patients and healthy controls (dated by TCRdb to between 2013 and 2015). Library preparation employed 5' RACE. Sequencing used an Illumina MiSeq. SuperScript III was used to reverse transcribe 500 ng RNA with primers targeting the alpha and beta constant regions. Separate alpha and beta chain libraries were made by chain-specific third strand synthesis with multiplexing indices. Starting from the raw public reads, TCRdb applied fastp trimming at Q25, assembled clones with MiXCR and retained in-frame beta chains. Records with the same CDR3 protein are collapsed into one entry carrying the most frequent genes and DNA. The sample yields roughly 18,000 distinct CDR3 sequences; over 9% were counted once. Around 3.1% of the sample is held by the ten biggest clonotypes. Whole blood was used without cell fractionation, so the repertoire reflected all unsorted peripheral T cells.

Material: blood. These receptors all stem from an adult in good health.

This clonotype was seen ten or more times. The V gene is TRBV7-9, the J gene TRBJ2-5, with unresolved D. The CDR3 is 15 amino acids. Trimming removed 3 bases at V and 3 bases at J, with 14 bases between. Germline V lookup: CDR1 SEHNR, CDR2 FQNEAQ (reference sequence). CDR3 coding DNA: TGTGCCAGCAGCTTTGGGCTTGGGCTAAAAGAGACCCAGTACTTC. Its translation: CASSFGLGLKETQYF.

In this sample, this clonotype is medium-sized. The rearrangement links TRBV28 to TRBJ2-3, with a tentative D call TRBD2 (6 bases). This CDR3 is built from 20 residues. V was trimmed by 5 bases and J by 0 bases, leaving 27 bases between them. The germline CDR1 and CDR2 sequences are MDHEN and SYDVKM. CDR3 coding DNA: TGTGCCAGCAGTCCCGTGACTAGTAACCGCTATCTTGGTAGCACAGATACGCAGTATTTT. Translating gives CASSPVTSNRYLGSTDTQYF.

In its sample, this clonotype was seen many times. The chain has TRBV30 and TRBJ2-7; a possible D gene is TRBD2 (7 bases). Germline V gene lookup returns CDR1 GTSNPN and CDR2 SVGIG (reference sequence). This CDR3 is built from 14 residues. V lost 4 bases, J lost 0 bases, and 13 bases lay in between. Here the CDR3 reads CAWTRGGGSYEQYF. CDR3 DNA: TGTGCCTGGACCCGGGGAGGGGGCTCCTACGAGCAGTACTTC.

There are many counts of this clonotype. The CDR3 here is CASSPSFSQGDTQYF. The CDR3 DNA sequence: TGTGCCAGCAGCCCTTCGTTCTCACAAGGAGATACGCAGTATTTT. The V gene is TRBV11-1, the J gene TRBJ2-3, with unresolved D. The length of the CDR3 is 15 residues. V was pared by 5 bases and J by 5 bases, with 17 bases between. The V gene's germline CDR1 is SGHAT and CDR2 FQDESV (reference sequence).

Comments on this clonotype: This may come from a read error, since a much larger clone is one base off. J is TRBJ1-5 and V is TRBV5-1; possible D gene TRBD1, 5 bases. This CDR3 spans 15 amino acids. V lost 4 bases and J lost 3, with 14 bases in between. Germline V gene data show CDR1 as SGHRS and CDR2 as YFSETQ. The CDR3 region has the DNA TGCGCCAGCAGCCCGGCAGGGCACGTCAATCAGCCCCAGCATTTT. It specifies CASSPAGHVNQPQHF.

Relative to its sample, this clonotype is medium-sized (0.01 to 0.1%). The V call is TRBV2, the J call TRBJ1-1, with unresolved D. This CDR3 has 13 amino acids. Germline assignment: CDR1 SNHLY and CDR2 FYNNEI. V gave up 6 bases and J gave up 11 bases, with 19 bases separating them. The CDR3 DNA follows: TGTGCCAGCAGACGCGGGGAGGGCAGTCGGGCTTTCTTT. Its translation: CASRRGEGSRAFF. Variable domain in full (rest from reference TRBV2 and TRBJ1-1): EPEVTQTPSHQVTQMGQEVILRCVPISNHLYFYWYRQILGQKVEFLVSFYNNEISEKSEIFDDQFSVERPDGSNFTLKIRSTKLEDSAMYFCASRRGEGSRAFFGQGTRLTVV.

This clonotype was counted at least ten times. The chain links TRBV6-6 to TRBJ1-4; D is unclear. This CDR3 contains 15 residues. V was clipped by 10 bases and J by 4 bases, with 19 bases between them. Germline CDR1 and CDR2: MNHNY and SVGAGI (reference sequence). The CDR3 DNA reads TGTGCCACCTTGGGTCGTGGGGATCATAATGAAAAACTGTTTTTT. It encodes CATLGRGDHNEKLFF.

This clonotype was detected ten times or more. CDR3 nucleotides: TGCGCCAGCAGCGAACTAGCGGGATCGACAGATACGCAGTATTTT. Protein: CASSELAGSTDTQYF. The V and J genes are TRBV5-1 and TRBJ2-3, with 10 positions matching TRBD2. Germline trimming cut 4 bases from V and 3 bases from J; bases unmatched to any gene: 5. This CDR3 has 15 amino acids. Germline loops: CDR1 SGHRS, CDR2 YFSETQ.

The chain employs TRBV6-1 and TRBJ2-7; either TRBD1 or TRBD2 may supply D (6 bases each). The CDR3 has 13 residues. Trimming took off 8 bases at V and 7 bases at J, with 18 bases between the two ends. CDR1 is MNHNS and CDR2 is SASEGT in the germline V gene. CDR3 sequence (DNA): TGTGCCAGCCACTCGGGGGCAGGGCGGGAGCAGTACTTC. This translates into CASHSGAGREQYF.

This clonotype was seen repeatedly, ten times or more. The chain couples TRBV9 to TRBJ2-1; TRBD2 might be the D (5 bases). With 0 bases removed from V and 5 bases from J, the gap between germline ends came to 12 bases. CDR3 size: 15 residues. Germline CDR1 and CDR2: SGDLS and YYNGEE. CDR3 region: CASSVGIGGHNEQFF. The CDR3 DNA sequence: TGTGCCAGCAGCGTAGGGATTGGCGGGCACAATGAGCAGTTCTTC.

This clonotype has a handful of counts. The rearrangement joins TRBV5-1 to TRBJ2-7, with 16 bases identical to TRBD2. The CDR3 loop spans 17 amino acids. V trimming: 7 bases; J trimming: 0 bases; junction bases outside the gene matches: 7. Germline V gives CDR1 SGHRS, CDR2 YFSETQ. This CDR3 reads CASGPGLAGGVSYEQYF. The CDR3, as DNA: TGCGCCAGCGGCCCGGGACTAGCGGGGGGGGTCTCCTACGAGCAGTACTTC.

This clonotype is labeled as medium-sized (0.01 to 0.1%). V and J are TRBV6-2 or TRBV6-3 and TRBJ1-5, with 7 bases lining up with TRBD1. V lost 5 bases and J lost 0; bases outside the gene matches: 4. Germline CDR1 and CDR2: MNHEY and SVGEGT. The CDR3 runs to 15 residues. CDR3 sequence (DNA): TGTGCCAGCAGTCGCGACAGGGATAGCAATCAGCCCCAGCATTTT. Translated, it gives CASSRDRDSNQPQHF.

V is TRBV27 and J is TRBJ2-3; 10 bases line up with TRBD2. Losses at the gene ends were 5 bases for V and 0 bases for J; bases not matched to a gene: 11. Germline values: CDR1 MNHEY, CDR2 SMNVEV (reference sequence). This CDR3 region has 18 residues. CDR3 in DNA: TGTGCCAGCAGTCTCGGACTAGCGGACCTTTTGAGCACAGATACGCAGTATTTT. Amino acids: CASSLGLADLLSTDTQYF.

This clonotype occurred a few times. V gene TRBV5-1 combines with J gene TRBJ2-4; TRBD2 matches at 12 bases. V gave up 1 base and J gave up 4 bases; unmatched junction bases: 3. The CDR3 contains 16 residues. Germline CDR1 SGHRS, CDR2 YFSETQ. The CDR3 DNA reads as TGCGCCAGCAGCTTGTATGGGACTAGCGGGAAAAACATTCAGTACTTC. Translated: CASSLYGTSGKNIQYF.

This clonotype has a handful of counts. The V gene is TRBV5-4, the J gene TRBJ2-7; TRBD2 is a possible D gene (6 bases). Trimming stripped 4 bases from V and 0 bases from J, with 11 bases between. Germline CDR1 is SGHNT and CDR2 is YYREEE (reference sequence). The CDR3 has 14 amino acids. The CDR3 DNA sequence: TGTGCCAGCAGCCTTCCGGGACTCTCCTACGAGCAGTACTTC. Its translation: CASSLPGLSYEQYF.

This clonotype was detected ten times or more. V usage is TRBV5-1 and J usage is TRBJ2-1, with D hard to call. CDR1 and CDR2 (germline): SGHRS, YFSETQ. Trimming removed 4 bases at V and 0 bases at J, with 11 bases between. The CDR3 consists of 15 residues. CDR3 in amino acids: CASSPPAASYNEQFF. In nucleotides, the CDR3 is TGCGCCAGCAGCCCCCCGGCGGCCTCCTACAATGAGCAGTTCTTC.

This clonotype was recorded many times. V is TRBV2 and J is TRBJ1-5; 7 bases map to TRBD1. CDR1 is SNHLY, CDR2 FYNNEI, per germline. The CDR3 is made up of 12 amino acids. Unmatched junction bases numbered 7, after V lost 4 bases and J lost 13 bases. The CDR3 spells CASSAGQARQHF. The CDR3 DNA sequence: TGTGCCAGCAGTGCTGGACAGGCTCGACAGCATTTT.

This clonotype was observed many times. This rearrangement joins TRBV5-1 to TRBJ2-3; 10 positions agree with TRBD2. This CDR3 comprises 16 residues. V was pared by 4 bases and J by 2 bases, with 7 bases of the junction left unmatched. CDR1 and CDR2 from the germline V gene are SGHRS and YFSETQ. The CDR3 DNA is TGCGCCAGCAGCCCGTCAGCGGGAGGGCCCACAGATACGCAGTATTTT. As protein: CASSPSAGGPTDTQYF.

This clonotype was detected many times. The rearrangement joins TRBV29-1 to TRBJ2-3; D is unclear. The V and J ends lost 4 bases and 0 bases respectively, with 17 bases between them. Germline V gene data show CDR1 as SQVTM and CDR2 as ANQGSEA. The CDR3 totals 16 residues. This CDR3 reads CSVVMWPRSSTDTQYF. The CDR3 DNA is TGCAGCGTTGTGATGTGGCCGCGTTCTAGCACAGATACGCAGTATTTT.

CDR3 in amino acids: CASSSNTGEKSTGELFF. CDR3 nucleotide sequence: TGTGCCAGCAGCTCAAATACAGGGGAGAAATCCACCGGGGAGCTGTTTTTT. The rearrangement links TRBV11-3 to TRBJ2-2; TRBD1 matches at 7 bases. With 4 bases clipped from V and 4 bases from J, the junction kept 12 bases outside the gene matches. From germline, CDR1 is SGHNT and CDR2 YENEEA. The length of the CDR3 is 17 residues.

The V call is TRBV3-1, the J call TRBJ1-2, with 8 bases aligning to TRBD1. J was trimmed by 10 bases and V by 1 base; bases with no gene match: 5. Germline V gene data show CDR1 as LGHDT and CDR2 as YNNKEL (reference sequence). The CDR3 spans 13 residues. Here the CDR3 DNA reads TGTGCCAGCAGCCAAGGCGCAGGGGGCGACTACACCTTC. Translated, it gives CASSQGAGGDYTF.

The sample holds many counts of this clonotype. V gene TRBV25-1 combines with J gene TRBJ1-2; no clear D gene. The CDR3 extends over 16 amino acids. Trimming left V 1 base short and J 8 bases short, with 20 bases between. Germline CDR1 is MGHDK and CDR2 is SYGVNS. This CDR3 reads CASSESLAGLLGGYTF. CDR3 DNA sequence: TGTGCCAGCAGTGAATCGTTGGCAGGACTCCTGGGGGGCTACACCTTC.

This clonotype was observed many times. CDR3 bases: TGCAGCTCGGGGGGCCGTATTAGCTCCTACAATGAGCAGTTCTTC. Its protein is CSSGGRISSYNEQFF. V gene TRBV29-1 combines with J gene TRBJ2-1, with a possible D match to TRBD2 (7 bases). CDR1 is SQVTM, CDR2 ANQGSEA, per germline. V lost 8 bases, J lost 0 bases, and 17 bases lay in between. This CDR3 has 15 residues.

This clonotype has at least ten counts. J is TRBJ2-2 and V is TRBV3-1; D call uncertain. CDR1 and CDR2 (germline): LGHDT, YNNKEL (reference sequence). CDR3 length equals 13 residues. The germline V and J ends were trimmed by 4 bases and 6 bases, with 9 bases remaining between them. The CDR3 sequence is CASSPHEAGELFF. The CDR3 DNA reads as TGTGCCAGCAGCCCTCATGAAGCCGGGGAGCTGTTTTTT.

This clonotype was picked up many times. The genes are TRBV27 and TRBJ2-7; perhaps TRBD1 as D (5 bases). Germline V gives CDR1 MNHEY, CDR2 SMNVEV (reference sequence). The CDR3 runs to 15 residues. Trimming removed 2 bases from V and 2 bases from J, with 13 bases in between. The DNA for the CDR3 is TGTGCCAGCAGTTTAGACGGCAGGGCGCCCTACGAGCAGTACTTC. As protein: CASSLDGRAPYEQYF.

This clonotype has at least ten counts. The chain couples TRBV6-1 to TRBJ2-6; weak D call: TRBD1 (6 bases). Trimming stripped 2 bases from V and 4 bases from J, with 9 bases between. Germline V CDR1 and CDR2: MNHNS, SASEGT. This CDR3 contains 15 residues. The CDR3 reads CASSETGTGANVLTF. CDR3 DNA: TGTGCCAGCAGTGAAACCGGGACAGGGGCCAACGTCCTGACTTTC.

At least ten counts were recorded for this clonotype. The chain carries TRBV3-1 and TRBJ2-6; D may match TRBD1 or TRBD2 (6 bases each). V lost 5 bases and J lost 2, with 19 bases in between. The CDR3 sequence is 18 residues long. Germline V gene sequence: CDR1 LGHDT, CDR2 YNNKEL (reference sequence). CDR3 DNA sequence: TGTGCCAGCAGCACCTGGAGGGGGGATTCAGCTGGGGCCAACGTCCTGACTTTC. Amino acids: CASSTWRGDSAGANVLTF.

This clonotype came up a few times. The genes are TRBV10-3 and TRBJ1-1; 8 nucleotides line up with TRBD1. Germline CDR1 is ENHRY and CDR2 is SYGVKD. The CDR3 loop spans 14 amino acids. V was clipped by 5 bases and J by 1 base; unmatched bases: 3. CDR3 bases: TGTGCCATCAGTCAGACAGGGGAGAACACTGAAGCTTTCTTT. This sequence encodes CAISQTGENTEAFF.